This T cell receptor (beta chain) is from a study of shared clonotypes between healthy human individuals. CDR1 is ENHRY, CDR2 SYGVKD, per germline. The CDR3 extends over 18 amino acids. The junction had 11 bases not matched to a gene; V was cut back by 3 bases and J by 0 bases. For every subset, genomic DNA was evenly distributed across several immunoSEQ plates. Only in-frame clones appear in the TCRdb table, and some are missing; sequencing was by immunoSEQ multiplex PCR. The table lists about 340,000 clones, around 67% of them singletons. Sequencing was carried out using memory CD4+ T cells sorted from blood. Subset reported: CD45RA-negative fraction. The TCR comes from a young man in good health. The V gene is TRBV10-3, the J gene TRBJ2-7; 10 nucleotides agree with TRBD1. The CDR3 DNA is TGTGCCATCAGTGATCCGGGACAGGGGAAAGGGGGCTCCTACGAGCAGTACTTC. This gives the protein CAISDPGQGKGGSYEQYF.